The rows below give T cell receptor beta chains drawn from one sample of a study of blood T cell repertoires in COVID-19. Data came from immunoSEQ multiplex PCR; TCRdb stores just in-frame clones and leaves some out. The repertoire has around 97,000 clones, approximately 89% of them found once; the top ten carry less than 20%. The source material was peripheral blood. All receptors derive from a human donor in a cohort sampled during active COVID-19. Each CDR3 is given with its conserved first and last residue. The D gene is left open where the match is weak. Size tells how often a clone was seen (once, few, many) or the class of an expanded clone, and some rows leave it out.

TRBV9,NA,TRBD1,TRBJ2-2,TGTGCCAGCAGCCCTATCGGACAGGCTCGAACTACCGGGGAGCTGTTTTTT,CASSPIGQARTTGELFF
TRBV28,NA,NA,TRBJ1-3,TGTGCCAGCAGTACAGGGTTCTCTGGAAACACCATATATTTT,CASSTGFSGNTIYF
TRBV4-2,NA,NA,TRBJ2-1,TGTGCCAGCAGCCAAGAGGGAGAATTAGATTCGTACAATGAGCAGTTCTTC,CASSQEGELDSYNEQFF
TRBV12-3/TRBV12-4,NA,TRBD1,TRBJ1-2,TGTGCCAGCAGTTTCCGACAGGGGGGTGGCTACACCTTC,CASSFRQGGGYTF
TRBV10-3,NA,TRBD1,TRBJ1-6,TGTGCCATCAGTGCGACAGGGGCTATTTCACCCCTCCACTTT,CAISATGAISPLHF
TRBV19,NA,NA,TRBJ2-7,TGTGCCAGTAGTATTCGGACAGACTCCTACGAGCAGTACTTC,CASSIRTDSYEQYF
TRBV4-1,NA,NA,TRBJ2-7,TGCGCCAGCAGCCAACATTCAACAGGGACCCCTCAGTACTTC,CASSQHSTGTPQYF
TRBV4-1,once,NA,TRBJ2-7,TGCGCCAGCAGGCTGACAGGCGACACCCTATACGAGCAGTACTTC,CASRLTGDTLYEQYF
TRBV11-2,NA,TRBD2,TRBJ2-1,TGTGCCAGCAGCTTCGGGCTAGGGCGGGAGGCCTACAATGAGCAGTTCTTC,CASSFGLGREAYNEQFF
TRBV28,NA,TRBD1,TRBJ1-3,TGTGCCAGCAGCACCGGGACAGGGGGTCCCCTTAGCTCTGGAAACACCATATATTTT,CASSTGTGGPLSSGNTIYF
TRBV18,once,TRBD2,TRBJ2-7,TGTGCCAGCTCCCCGGGACTAGCGGGATATCGGTCCGAGCAGTACTTC,CASSPGLAGYRSEQYF
TRBV2,NA,TRBD1,TRBJ2-7,TGTGCCAGCAGTGCTTGGACAGGGGACGCTTACGAGCAGTACTTC,CASSAWTGDAYEQYF
TRBV6-5,NA,NA,TRBJ2-2,TGTGCCAGCATTCCGACAGGAGCGAACACCGGGGAGCTGTTTTTT,CASIPTGANTGELFF
TRBV6-5,NA,TRBD1,TRBJ2-5,TGTGCCAGCAGCCGGGACAGGGCAGAGACCCAGTACTTC,CASSRDRAETQYF
TRBV9,NA,NA,TRBJ2-3,TGTGCCAGCAGCCCCTCCCTGCGGTGGAGCGGGAGCACAGATACGCAGTATTTT,CASSPSLRWSGSTDTQYF
TRBV6-6,NA,TRBD2,TRBJ2-2,TGTGCCAGCAGTTACGAGAGCGGGAGGAATGGCGGGGAGCTGTTTTTT,CASSYESGRNGGELFF
TRBV20-1,NA,TRBD2,TRBJ2-3,TGCAGTGCTAGCGGGAGGGATACGCAGTATTTT,CSASGRDTQYF
TRBV5-4,NA,NA,TRBJ1-1,TGTGCCAGCAGCTTGGTCGGGTCTGAAGCTTTCTTT,CASSLVGSEAFF
TRBV29-1,NA,TRBD2,TRBJ2-7,TGCAGCGTAGTACCGGGACTAGCGGGAACCCTGTCCTACGAGCAGTACTTC,CSVVPGLAGTLSYEQYF
TRBV7-9,NA,NA,TRBJ2-3,TGTGCCAGCAGCTTATTATCGGTCGAGGGACTGTCTTTGGGTACGCAGTATTTT,CASSLLSVEGLSLGTQYF
TRBV5-4,NA,NA,TRBJ2-1,TGTGCCAGCAGCTTACCAGGGGGGAATGAGCAGTTCTTC,CASSLPGGNEQFF
TRBV7-8,NA,NA,TRBJ1-1,TGTGCCAGCAGCTTAGTTAACGGGGACACTGAAGCTTTCTTT,CASSLVNGDTEAFF
TRBV6-4,NA,TRBD1,TRBJ2-6,TGTGCCAGCGCTGTCTCAGGGGGCGCCGGGGCCAACGTCCTGACTTTC,CASAVSGGAGANVLTF
TRBV5-1,NA,TRBD2,TRBJ2-5,TGCGCCAGCAGCCGATTGACTAGCGGAGGTCAAGAGACCCAGTACTTC,CASSRLTSGGQETQYF
TRBV7-2,NA,NA,TRBJ1-1,TGTGCCAGCAGCTTCGGTCTGGGGAGGACTGAAGCTTTCTTT,CASSFGLGRTEAFF
TRBV19,once,NA,TRBJ1-1,TGTGCCAGTACTGAACTGATGAACACTGAAGCTTTCTTT,CASTELMNTEAFF
TRBV9,NA,NA,TRBJ1-4,TGTGCCAGCAGCGTCGGCACAGGGCGGACTAATGAAAAACTGTTTTTT,CASSVGTGRTNEKLFF